This T cell receptor (beta chain) derives from a study of blood T cell repertoires in COVID-19. Across the study: Researchers got acute and convalescent COVID-19 samples from the United States, Italy and Spain. Sources were T cells, B-cell-depleted T cells, or PBMCs; the material itself was cDNA or gDNA.

Per the study methods: Amplification from reference gene primers served as the basis for estimated nucleated cell counts. The method was immunoSEQ multiplex PCR; TCRdb's version includes in-frame clones alone and lacks a portion of them. V and J calls and clone size are copied from that table; D and trimming were computed from the DNA. Of more than 130,000 clones detected, roughly 89% appear once; the ten largest clones hold 3.5% to 4.5%. The origin of this receptor is a woman aged 35 to 49 with acute or convalescent COVID-19. The sequenced sample was peripheral blood.

CDR3: CASSLRQGFSGNTIYF. CDR3 in DNA: TGTGCCAGCAGTTTGCGACAGGGCTTCTCTGGAAACACCATATATTTT. This chain connects TRBV27 to TRBJ1-3; 7 bases line up with TRBD1. The germline V gene encodes CDR1 MNHEY and CDR2 SMNVEV (reference sequence). The ends lost 3 bases at V and 0 bases at J; junction bases unmatched: 5. The CDR3 sequence is 16 residues long.